The sequence of this TCR beta chain was determined in a study of blood T cell repertoires in COVID-19. Study at large: T cells, B-cell-depleted T cells, or PBMCs provided the cDNA or gDNA that served as material.

This clone was found once. Living in 25 or so US areas, the participants were between roughly 18 and 89 years of age. Recovered participants had two consecutive negative NP/OP PCR tests, healthcare professional clearance, or symptom resolution. In germline, CDR1 is SGHTA, CDR2 FQGNSA. V gave up 6 bases and J gave up 5 bases, with 19 bases separating them. This CDR3 is 15 amino acids long. Under the authors' procedure: Estimation of nucleated cell counts was performed using reference gene primer amplification. Method: immunoSEQ multiplex PCR; TCRdb's copy keeps in-frame clones and lacks some. Clonal size and the V and J genes are those of that table, whereas D and trimming came from the DNA. This repertoire shows hundreds of thousands of clones, more than 75% found once; its top ten account for more than 1.5%.

Sequenced material: PBMCs or T cells enriched from blood (not recorded which). The chain has TRBV7-2 and TRBJ2-5; tentative D call: TRBD1 (6 bases). This sequence originates from a man aged 35 to 55 who had recovered from COVID-19. The CDR3 nucleotides read TGTGCCAGCAGAAGAAGATCAGGGGTTGCGGAGACCCAGTACTTC. Its protein product is CASRRRSGVAETQYF.